This T cell receptor (beta chain) stems from a study of patients and donors after allogeneic stem cell transplantation. MiXCR, run by TCRdb on the RT-PCR reads, gives a single entry per CDR3 protein. Of more than 150,000 distinct CDR3 sequences listed, 35% to 50% are singletons. Trimming took 0 bases from V and 5 from J, leaving 18 bases between them. From germline, CDR1 is SGHRS and CDR2 YFSETQ. This CDR3 has 16 amino acids. The TCR comes from a human donor who was either an allogeneic HSCT recipient or a stem cell or donor lymphocyte infusion donor (not recorded which). It is not recorded whose cells these are; they may come from a transplant donor. The chain recombines TRBV5-1 with TRBJ2-7; perhaps TRBD2 as D (5 bases). The sample comprised blood, either unsorted or a sorted T cell fraction (not recorded which). The CDR3 DNA reads as TGCGCCAGCAGCTTGGTTATGAACTCACCCGGGAACGAGCAGTACTTC. Translating it yields CASSLVMNSPGNEQYF. Full variable domain (remainder filled in from reference TRBV5-1 and TRBJ2-7): KAGVTQTPRYLIKTRGQQVTLSCSPISGHRSVSWYQQTPGQGLQFLFEYFSETQRNKGNFPGRFSGRQFSNSRSEMNVSTLELGDSALYLCASSLVMNSPGNEQYFGPGTRLTVT.